The subject of this entry is one T cell receptor (beta chain). The CDR3 contains 14 residues. The germline V gene encodes CDR1 MNHEY and CDR2 SVGAGI. V was shortened by 0 bases and J by 0 bases, with 5 bases between the two germline ends. The sample originates from a study of identical twins. MiXCR, run by TCRdb on the 5' RACE reads, gives a single entry per CDR3 protein. The sample records a few hundred thousand distinct CDR3 sequences, roughly 24% being singletons. A further study also used this sample, focusing on T cells expressing NK-cell markers.

The rearrangement uses TRBV6-5 and TRBJ1-2; D is ambiguous. Sequences were obtained from CD4+ T cells sorted from blood. The clonotype was recovered from a woman between 18 and 29 years old in good health. CDR3 DNA: TGTGCCAGCAGTTACTCCGGGACTAACTATGGCTACACCTTC. It specifies CASSYSGTNYGYTF.